The 21 T cell receptor beta chains in this list originate from one sample, sequenced in a study of tissue T cells after allogeneic stem cell transplantation. Assay used: immunoSEQ multiplex PCR; TCRdb lists only in-frame clones, some missing. The sample comprises around 2,000 clones, around 76% of which are singletons, and 5.5% to 6.5% rests with the top ten. The source material was ileal tissue, sampled at autopsy. These receptors were collected from a male patient between 35 and 69 years old with steroid-refractory graft-versus-host disease after an allogeneic stem cell transplant. Some T cells here may be from the graft donor.

The chain couples TRBV18 to TRBJ2-7, with 7 bases aligning to TRBD1. Trimming cost V 6 bases and J 2 bases; bases outside gene matches: 10. CDR1 is KGHSH and CDR2 is LQKENI in the germline V gene. This CDR3 has 15 amino acids. CDR3 coding DNA: TGTGCCAGCTCGGCCCAGGGGGAAAGAGCCTACGAGCAGTACTTC. This codes for CASSAQGERAYEQYF. Combining the CDR3 with reference TRBV18 and TRBJ2-7 gives the whole variable domain NAGVMQNPRHLVRRRGQEARLRCSPMKGHSHVYWYRQLPEEGLKFMVYLQKENIIDESGMPKERFSAEFPKEGPSILRIQQVVRGDSAAYFCASSAQGERAYEQYFGPGTRLTVT.

The J gene is TRBJ1-5, the V gene TRBV6-2 or TRBV6-3; the D is unclear. The V end was cut by 0 bases, the J end by 6 bases, with 9 bases between. Germline V gene data show CDR1 as MNHEY and CDR2 as SVGEGT. The length of the CDR3 is 14 residues. This chain's CDR3 is CASSYSAGVQPQHF. The CDR3 DNA reads as TGTGCCAGCAGTTACTCGGCCGGGGTTCAGCCCCAGCATTTT.

The rearrangement links TRBV11-2 to TRBJ2-3; perhaps TRBD2 as D (6 bases). With 4 bases removed from V and 6 bases from J, the gap between germline ends came to 14 bases. The CDR3 is 14 amino acids. Germline CDR1 reads SGHAT; CDR2 reads FQNNGV. The CDR3 loop reads CASSSEGLADTQYF. The DNA for the CDR3 is TGTGCCAGCAGCTCCGAGGGACTGGCGGATACGCAGTATTTT.

The genes are TRBV10-1 and TRBJ2-5, with TRBD1 identical over 8 bases. V shed 3 bases and J 3 bases; nucleotides not matched to a gene: 6. Germline assignment: CDR1 WNHNN and CDR2 SYGVQD (reference sequence). This CDR3 is built from 15 residues. The CDR3 DNA reads TGCGCCAGCAGTGATGGACAGGGCCCCGAAGAGACCCAGTACTTC. It is translated as CASSDGQGPEETQYF.

The chain recombines TRBV6-1 with TRBJ1-3; 10 bases map to TRBD1. This CDR3 region has 15 residues. The germline gives CDR1 MNHNS, CDR2 SASEGT. Trimming took 3 bases from V and 2 from J; bases not matched to a gene: 1. CDR3 DNA sequence: TGTGCCAGCAGTGATGGGACAGGGGCTGGAAACACCATATATTTT. Amino acid sequence: CASSDGTGAGNTIYF.

The V and J genes are TRBV2 and TRBJ1-2; D unresolved. With 3 bases removed from V and 0 bases from J, the gap between germline ends came to 17 bases. Germline lookup yields CDR1 SNHLY and CDR2 FYNNEI. This CDR3 region has 17 residues. CDR3 residues: CASSDPFSASANYGYTF. The CDR3 DNA sequence: TGTGCCAGCAGTGATCCCTTTTCGGCGAGCGCTAACTATGGCTACACCTTC.

The J gene is TRBJ1-5, the V gene TRBV7-2; TRBD1 aligns across 7 bases. The CDR3 spans 14 residues. Germline V gives CDR1 SGHTA, CDR2 FQGNSA. V lost 1 base and J lost 8; bases outside the gene matches: 5. CDR3 DNA sequence: TGTGCCAGCAGCTTAGGACAGGGAGGGGAGCCCCAGCATTTT. As protein: CASSLGQGGEPQHF.

The rearrangement uses TRBV19 and TRBJ2-5, with D uncertain. V was clipped by 7 bases and J by 5 bases, with 14 bases between them. The CDR3 extends over 13 amino acids. The germline V gene has CDR1 LNHDA and CDR2 SQIVND (reference sequence). The CDR3 coding sequence is TGTGCCAGTACCGATACCGGGTTCGAGACCCAGTACTTC. Translating gives CASTDTGFETQYF. The complete variable domain, with remaining parts taken from reference TRBV19 and TRBJ2-5, reads DGGITQSPKYLFRKEGQNVTLSCEQNLNHDAMYWYRQDPGQGLRLIYYSQIVNDFQKGDIAEGYSVSREKKESFPLTVTSAQKNPTAFYLCASTDTGFETQYFGPGTRLLVL.

The chain is built from TRBV30 and TRBJ2-5, with 8 bases fitting TRBD1. The CDR3 runs to 12 residues. Germline loops: CDR1 GTSNPN, CDR2 SVGIG (reference sequence). Trimming took 5 bases from V and 5 from J; bases not matched to a gene: 4. The CDR3, as DNA: TGTGCCTGGGCCGGGACAGGCGAGACCCAGTACTTC. Its translation: CAWAGTGETQYF.

This chain joins TRBV19 and TRBJ1-2; weak D call: TRBD1 (6 bases). The V and J ends lost 8 bases and 1 base respectively, with 11 bases between them. Germline CDR1 and CDR2: LNHDA and SQIVND (reference sequence). The CDR3 contains 13 residues. The CDR3 is CASVDSDNYGYTF. The DNA for the CDR3 is TGTGCCAGTGTGGACAGTGATAACTATGGCTACACCTTC.

As to this clone: A read error may account for a junction end that differs from germline. V and J are TRBV4-2 and TRBJ2-5; no reliable D call. Germline V gene lookup returns CDR1 LGHNA and CDR2 YNFKEQ. CDR3 length equals 12 residues. CDR3 bases: TGTGCCAGCAGCCAAGCTCAAGGGACCCAGTACTTC. Translation: CASSQAQGTQYF.

The rearrangement joins TRBV2 to TRBJ2-7, with no clear D. The CDR3 is 12 amino acids. Germline V lookup: CDR1 SNHLY, CDR2 FYNNEI. Trimming shortened V by 6 bases and J by 4 bases, and 10 bases separated the two germline ends. The chain's CDR3 is CASSVQSYEQYF. The CDR3 coding sequence is TGTGCCAGCAGCGTCCAGTCTTACGAGCAGTACTTC.

The chain uses TRBV24-1 and TRBJ2-5; maybe TRBD2 (5 bases). V dropped 5 bases and J dropped 2 bases, with 14 bases sitting between them. Germline assignment: CDR1 KGHDR and CDR2 SFDVKD. The length of the CDR3 is 15 residues. The CDR3 coding sequence is TGTGCCACCAGTGTTGGGGTGAGCGGACAAGAGACCCAGTACTTC. It specifies CATSVGVSGQETQYF.

The genes are TRBV19 and TRBJ2-1, with TRBD1 identical over 7 bases. The CDR3 runs to 13 residues. Germline assignment: CDR1 LNHDA and CDR2 SQIVND (reference sequence). With 5 bases clipped from V and 2 bases from J, the junction kept 0 bases outside the gene matches. In nucleotides, the CDR3 is TGTGCCAGTAGTCAGGGGGCCTACAATGAGCAGTTCTTC. This translates into CASSQGAYNEQFF.

This clone turned up a few times. This sequence joins TRBV19 and TRBJ1-1, with TRBD1 matching 8 bases. CDR1 and CDR2 from the germline V gene are LNHDA and SQIVND (reference sequence). J gave up 0 bases and V 3 bases, and 0 bases lay outside the gene matches. This CDR3 has 14 amino acids. In DNA, the CDR3 is TGTGCCAGTAGTATCAGGGGGCTGAACACTGAAGCTTTCTTT. Its translation is CASSIRGLNTEAFF.

This clone was observed a few times. The chain is built from TRBV27 and TRBJ1-1; D might be TRBD1 (6 bases). Germline lookup yields CDR1 MNHEY and CDR2 SMNVEV (reference sequence). V was trimmed by 4 bases and J by 4 bases, leaving 16 bases between them. The CDR3 runs to 15 residues. The CDR3 spells CASSSYREGGTEAFF. CDR3 sequence (DNA): TGTGCCAGCAGTTCCTACAGGGAAGGAGGCACTGAAGCTTTCTTT.

CDR3 sequence (DNA): TGTGCCAGCAGCTTATCCTCCGACAGGGAAGCTTTCTTT. Its protein is CASSLSSDREAFF. The chain is built from TRBV7-2 and TRBJ1-1; tentatively, D is TRBD1 (6 bases). Trimming removed 2 bases at V and 8 bases at J, with 12 bases between. Germline assignment: CDR1 SGHTA and CDR2 FQGNSA. CDR3 length: 13 residues.

The rearrangement uses TRBV10-1 and TRBJ2-5, with 7 bases that match TRBD1. Germline CDR1 and CDR2: WNHNN and SYGVQD (reference sequence). The CDR3 is 15 residues long. J gave up 1 base and V 6 bases, and 8 bases lay outside the gene matches. The chain's CDR3 is CASRGSRDSQETQYF. Written as DNA, the CDR3 is TGCGCCAGCAGGGGATCCCGGGACAGCCAAGAGACCCAGTACTTC.

V is TRBV6-4 and J is TRBJ2-3; 10 nucleotides line up with TRBD2. With V trimmed by 5 bases and J by 4 bases, 6 bases remained unmatched. This CDR3 has 15 amino acids. Germline assignment: CDR1 MRHNA and CDR2 SNTAGT. The CDR3 nucleotides read TGTGCCAGCAGTAAAAGCGGGGGGGCAGCAGATACGCAGTATTTT. It specifies CASSKSGGAADTQYF.

This chain joins TRBV5-4 and TRBJ2-1; 10 nucleotides match TRBD1. The CDR3 contains 17 residues. Germline V CDR1 and CDR2: SGHNT, YYREEE (reference sequence). After removal of 0 bases from V and 12 bases from J, the junction contained 15 bases not matched to a gene. The CDR3 bases are TGTGCCAGCAGCTTGGGACAGGGGGCCCTCCAACACAGTGGGCAGTTCTTC. Its translation: CASSLGQGALQHSGQFF.

The chain recombines TRBV9 with TRBJ2-5, with TRBD2 identical over 11 bases. The CDR3 is 17 residues long. Germline lookup yields CDR1 SGDLS and CDR2 YYNGEE. Unmatched junction bases numbered 6, after V lost 0 bases and J lost 2 bases. CDR3 sequence reads: CASSVATSGGTQETQYF. CDR3 DNA sequence: TGTGCCAGCAGCGTAGCTACTAGCGGGGGAACTCAAGAGACCCAGTACTTC.